The source of this T cell receptor (beta chain) is a study of OX40 agonist ivuxolimab in advanced cancers. Study summary: Ivuxolimab, an antibody acting as an agonist of OX40 (CD134), was used to treat patients. Patients undergoing dose escalation presented with hepatocellular carcinoma, melanoma, renal cell or head and neck cancer.

Measured with immunoSEQ multiplex PCR; TCRdb has only the in-frame clones, and not every one. The table has about 54,000 clones, approximately 84% seen once; the top ten hold approximately 1.2%. To note about this clone: Its antigen is unknown.

Whole-study results and caveats: Doses of 0.1 to 3.0 mg/kg were accompanied by clonal expansion of CD4+ and CD8+ blood T cells by week 6. Still undetermined is the antigen specificity of the expanded peripheral T cells.

Germline values: CDR1 MGHRA, CDR2 YSYEKL. With 2 bases removed from V and 5 bases from J, the gap between germline ends came to 16 bases. The CDR3 consists of 16 residues. The sequenced sample was CD4+ or CD8+ T cells sorted from blood, obtained in a trial of the OX40 agonist ivuxolimab. J is TRBJ2-1 and V is TRBV4-1; TRBD1 or TRBD2 may be the D gene (5 bases each). The clonotype comes from an adult with an advanced solid tumor such as melanoma, head and neck, liver or kidney cancer. The CDR3 DNA reads TGCGCCAGCAGCCAACCGAGGCGAGGGGTTAACAATGAGCAGTTCTTC. Translated, it gives CASSQPRRGVNNEQFF.